This T cell receptor (beta chain) was sequenced in a study of T cell repertoires in cytomegalovirus infection. This clonotype came up a few times. Germline V lookup: CDR1 MNHEY, CDR2 SVGAGI. V lost 0 bases to trimming and J lost 1 base, with 10 bases between them. This CDR3 is built from 15 residues. TCRdb used MiXCR to reprocess the reads, holding one entry per CDR3 protein. The sample records fewer than 550,000 distinct CDR3 sequences, approximately 15% being singletons. The sequenced sample consisted of CD8+ T cells from PBMCs. The V gene is TRBV6-5, the J gene TRBJ2-7; tentatively, D is TRBD2 (6 bases). The source of this sequence is a human donor in good health (CMV status not recorded). Some clones in this sample may be carry-over from other donors' samples. The DNA of the CDR3 is TGTGCCAGCAGTTACTCGGGGGGAAGATCCTACGAGCAGTACTTC. Its protein product is CASSYSGGRSYEQYF.